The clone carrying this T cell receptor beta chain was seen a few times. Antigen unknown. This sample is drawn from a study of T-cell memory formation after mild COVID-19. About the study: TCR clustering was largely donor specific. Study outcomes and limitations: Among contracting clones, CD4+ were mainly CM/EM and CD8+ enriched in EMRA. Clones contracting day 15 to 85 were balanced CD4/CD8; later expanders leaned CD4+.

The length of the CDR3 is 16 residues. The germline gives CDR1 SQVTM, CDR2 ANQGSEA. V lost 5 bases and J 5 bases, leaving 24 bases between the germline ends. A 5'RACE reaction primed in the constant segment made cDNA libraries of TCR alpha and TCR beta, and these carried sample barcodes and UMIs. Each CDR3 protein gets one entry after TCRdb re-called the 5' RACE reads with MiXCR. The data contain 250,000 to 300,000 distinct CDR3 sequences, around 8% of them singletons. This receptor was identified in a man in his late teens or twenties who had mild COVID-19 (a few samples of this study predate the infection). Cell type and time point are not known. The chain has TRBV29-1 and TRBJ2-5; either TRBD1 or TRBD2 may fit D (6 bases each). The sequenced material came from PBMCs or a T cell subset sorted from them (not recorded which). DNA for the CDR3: TGCAGCGTTACGAGGGGGGCAGGGAGGCTATACGAGACCCAGTACTTC. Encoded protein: CSVTRGAGRLYETQYF.